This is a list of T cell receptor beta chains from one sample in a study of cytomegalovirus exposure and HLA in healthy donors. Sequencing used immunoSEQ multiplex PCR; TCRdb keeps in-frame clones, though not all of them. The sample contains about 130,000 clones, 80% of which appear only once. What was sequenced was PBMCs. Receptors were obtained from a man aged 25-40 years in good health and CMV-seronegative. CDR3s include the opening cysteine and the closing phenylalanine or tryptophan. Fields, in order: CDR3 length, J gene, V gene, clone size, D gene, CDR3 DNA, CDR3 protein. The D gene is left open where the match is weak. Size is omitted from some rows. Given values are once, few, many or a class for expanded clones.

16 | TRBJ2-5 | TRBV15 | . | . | TGTGCCACCAGCAGAGATCTAAGGAGGACTTGGGAGACCCAGTACTTC | CATSRDLRRTWETQYF
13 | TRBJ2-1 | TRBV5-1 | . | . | TGCGCCAGCAGCTTCACAGGGTCCGATGAGCAGTTCTTC | CASSFTGSDEQFF
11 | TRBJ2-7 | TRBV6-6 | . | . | TGTGCCAGCAGTGACAACTACGAGCAGTACTTC | CASSDNYEQYF
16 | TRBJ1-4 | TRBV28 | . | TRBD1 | TGTGCCAGCAGTTTCCCCCGGACAGGGGGTAATGAAAAACTGTTTTTT | CASSFPRTGGNEKLFF
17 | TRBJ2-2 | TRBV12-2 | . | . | TGTGCAAGTCGCTTATCGATTCGGGGAACGAACACCGGGGAGCTGTTTTTT | CASRLSIRGTNTGELFF
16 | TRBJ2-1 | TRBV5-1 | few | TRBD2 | TGCGCCAGCAGCTTGTCTCCAGCGGGGGGGCCTAATGAGCAGTTCTTC | CASSLSPAGGPNEQFF
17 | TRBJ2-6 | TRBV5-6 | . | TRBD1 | TGTGCCAGCAGCCTGGGGGACAGGGGGCCTGGGGCCAACGTCCTGACTTTC | CASSLGDRGPGANVLTF
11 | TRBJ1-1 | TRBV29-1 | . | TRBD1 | TGCAGCGCAAGGACAGGGGCTGAAGCTTTCTTT | CSARTGAEAFF
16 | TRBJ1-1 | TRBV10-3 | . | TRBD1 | TGTGCCATCAGGGGTGGACAGGGGTTAGGGAACACTGAAGCTTTCTTT | CAIRGGQGLGNTEAFF
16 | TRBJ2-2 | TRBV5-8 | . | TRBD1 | TGTGCCAGCATCCGTGAGGGGACAGAGTACACCGGGGAGCTGTTTTTT | CASIREGTEYTGELFF
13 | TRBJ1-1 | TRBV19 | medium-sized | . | TGTGCCAGTAGTATGGGACAGAACACTGAAGCTTTCTTT | CASSMGQNTEAFF
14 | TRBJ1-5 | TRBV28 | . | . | TGTGCCAGCAGTTTGAGGGCGTTCAATCAGCCCCAGCATTTT | CASSLRAFNQPQHF
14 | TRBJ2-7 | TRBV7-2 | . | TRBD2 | TGTGCCAGCAGCCTAGCGGCCTTATCCTACGAGCAGTACTTC | CASSLAALSYEQYF
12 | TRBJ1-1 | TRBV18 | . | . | TGTGCCAGCTCACCCCTCAACACTGAAGCTTTCTTT | CASSPLNTEAFF
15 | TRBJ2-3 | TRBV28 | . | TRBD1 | TGTGCCAGCAGGGGGACAGGGGGGGGCACAGATACGCAGTATTTT | CASRGTGGGTDTQYF
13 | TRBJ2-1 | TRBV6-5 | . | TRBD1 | TGTGCCAGCAGGGGACAGGGGGAGAATGAGCAGTTCTTC | CASRGQGENEQFF
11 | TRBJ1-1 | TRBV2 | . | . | TGTGCCAAAGCGGAGAACACTGAAGCTTTCTTT | CAKAENTEAFF
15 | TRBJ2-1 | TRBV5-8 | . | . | TGTGCCAGCAGCTTGGACTCCCCGCCCTACAATGAGCAGTTCTTC | CASSLDSPPYNEQFF
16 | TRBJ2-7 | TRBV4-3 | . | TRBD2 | TGCGCCAGCAGCCGAGGGACTAGCGGGAGATTGTACGAGCAGTACTTC | CASSRGTSGRLYEQYF
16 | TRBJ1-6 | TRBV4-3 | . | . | TGCGCCAGCAGCCAAGATTTGAGCTCCTATAATTCACCCCTCCACTTT | CASSQDLSSYNSPLHF
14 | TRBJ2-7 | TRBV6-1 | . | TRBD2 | TGTGCCAGCAGTTCCCTAGCGGGGACCTACGAGCAGTACTTC | CASSSLAGTYEQYF
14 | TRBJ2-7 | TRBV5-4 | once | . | TGTGCCAGCAGCTTGGCTCACAACGCCTACGAGCAGTACTTC | CASSLAHNAYEQYF
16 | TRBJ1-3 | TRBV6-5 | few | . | TGTGCCAGCAGTTCTGGGACTCTCGTAGGGGGAAACACCATATATTTT | CASSSGTLVGGNTIYF
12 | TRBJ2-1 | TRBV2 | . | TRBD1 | TGTGCCAGCGGACAGGGGGCGAGGGAGCAGTTCTTC | CASGQGAREQFF
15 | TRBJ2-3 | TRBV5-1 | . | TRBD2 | TGCGCCAGCAGGCGACTAGCGGCTAGCACAGATACGCAGTATTTT | CASRRLAASTDTQYF
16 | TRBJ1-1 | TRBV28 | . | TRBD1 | TGTGCCAGCAGCAAGGGGGGGACAGGCGGGGACACTGAAGCTTTCTTT | CASSKGGTGGDTEAFF
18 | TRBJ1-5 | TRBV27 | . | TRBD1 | TGTGCCAGTACGACTGGACAGGGACTTACCAATAGCAATCAGCCCCAGCATTTT | CASTTGQGLTNSNQPQHF
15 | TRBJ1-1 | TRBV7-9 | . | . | TGTGCCAGCAGCCCCCGGGACACCCCGAACACTGAAGCTTTCTTT | CASSPRDTPNTEAFF
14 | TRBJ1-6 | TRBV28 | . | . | TGTGCCAGCAGTCCACCGACGGGGGTTTCACCCCTCCACTTT | CASSPPTGVSPLHF
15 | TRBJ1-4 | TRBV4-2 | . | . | TGTGCCAGCAGCCCCCTAGCAGGCCAGAATGAAAAACTGTTTTTT | CASSPLAGQNEKLFF
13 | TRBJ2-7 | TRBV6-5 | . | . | TGTGCCAGCGCGCGACAGAGTAACGACGAGCAGTACTTC | CASARQSNDEQYF
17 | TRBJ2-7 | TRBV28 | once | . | TGTGCCAGCAGTTTGGGGATCCGGCTAGCGCGTCCCTACGAGCAGTACTTC | CASSLGIRLARPYEQYF
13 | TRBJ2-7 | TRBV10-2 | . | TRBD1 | TGCGCCACGGGGACAGGGGCCTCCTACGAGCAGTACTTC | CATGTGASYEQYF
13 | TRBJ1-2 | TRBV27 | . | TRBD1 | TGTGCCAGCAGACACAGGGGTTCGGATGGCTACACCTTC | CASRHRGSDGYTF